This T cell receptor (beta chain) was sequenced during a study of T cells in Graves' hyperthyroidism and ophthalmopathy. Turning to the study itself: Peripheral blood was secured at the point of initial diagnosis, before any treatment. Overall study findings and caveats: Ophthalmopathy stood apart from stable hyperthyroidism in a 13 V-J model.

CDR3 length: 17 amino acids. V lost 1 base, J lost 5 bases, and 15 bases lay in between. It was RNA transcripts that yielded the amplified TCR beta CDR3 regions. The HTBI set primed first-round TCR CDR3 RT-PCR. TCRdb processed the multiplex PCR reads anew with MiXCR; each CDR3 protein has one entry. Of 640,000 or so distinct CDR3 sequences in the sample, 12% to 15% were seen once. Disease lasting under 3 months, a NOSPECS grade of at least 4, and a Clinical Activity Score of at least 3 were features of the ophthalmopathy patients. Exclusion followed for patients with uncontrolled infection, other autoimmune disease, pregnancy or lactation. This clonotype was found many times. Its antigen is unknown.

The sequenced material came from blood. The gene calls are TRBV12-3 or TRBV12-4 and TRBJ1-6; tentatively, D is TRBD1 (5 bases). The TCR originated in a woman younger than 35 with Graves' ophthalmopathy. CDR3 coding DNA: TGTGCCAGCAGTTTAGACCGGTGGGGGACGGATAATTCACCCCTCCACTTT. This codes for CASSLDRWGTDNSPLHF.